This T cell receptor beta chain comes out of a study of blood T cell repertoires in COVID-19. Study information: The origin of the acute and convalescent COVID-19 samples was the United States, Italy and Spain.

Trimming took off 1 base at V and 2 bases at J, with 12 bases between the two ends. The CDR3 loop spans 16 amino acids. The V gene's germline CDR1 is LGHDT and CDR2 YNNKEL (reference sequence). Produced via immunoSEQ multiplex PCR; TCRdb's table is partial and in-frame only. The sample lists roughly 260,000 clones; roughly four fifths were seen once. The chain uses TRBV3-1 (or the pseudogene TRBV3-2) and TRBJ1-3; no clear D. The specimen sequenced was peripheral blood. This TCR came from a woman aged 70-85 years with acute or convalescent COVID-19. The CDR3 coding sequence is TGTGCCAGCAGCCAAGGCCCAACGGGTGCTGGAAACACCATATATTTT. This translates into CASSQGPTGAGNTIYF.